These T cell receptor beta chains were read from a single sample in a study of T-cell memory formation after mild COVID-19. TCRdb processed the 5' RACE reads anew with MiXCR; each CDR3 protein has one entry. The data show hundreds of thousands of distinct CDR3 sequences, with about an eighth seen just once and around a fifth held by the top ten. Sequencing was done on a sample of PBMCs or a T cell subset sorted from them (not recorded which). The receptors shown here come from a man younger than 35 who had mild COVID-19 (a few samples of this study predate the infection). Cell type and time point are not known. The CDR3 runs from the conserved cysteine through the conserved F or W. Fields, in order: CDR3 protein, V gene, clone size, J gene. A clone size is listed for some rows: how often the clone was seen (once, few, many), or a class if it is expanded.

cdr3_aa: CASSLSGQGSTDTQYF; v_call: TRBV28; clone_size: few; j_call: TRBJ2-3
cdr3_aa: CASTRRATEETQYF; v_call: TRBV6-2/TRBV6-3; clone_size: -; j_call: TRBJ2-5
cdr3_aa: CASSAIPGRFSGYTF; v_call: TRBV6-1; clone_size: many; j_call: TRBJ1-2
cdr3_aa: CASSLTGRDTEAFF; v_call: TRBV18; clone_size: -; j_call: TRBJ1-1
cdr3_aa: CASSYGQTYGYTF; v_call: TRBV5-6; clone_size: -; j_call: TRBJ1-2
cdr3_aa: CSAPQGTGYGYTF; v_call: TRBV20-1; clone_size: -; j_call: TRBJ1-2
cdr3_aa: CSAPYELTQYF; v_call: TRBV20-1; clone_size: -; j_call: TRBJ2-3
cdr3_aa: CSVHVGEKLFF; v_call: TRBV29-1; clone_size: many; j_call: TRBJ1-4
cdr3_aa: CATQTGPDTEAFF; v_call: TRBV6-1; clone_size: many; j_call: TRBJ1-1
cdr3_aa: CASSESYPGETQYF; v_call: TRBV2; clone_size: few; j_call: TRBJ2-5
cdr3_aa: CSVVAGQGAEKLFF; v_call: TRBV20-1; clone_size: -; j_call: TRBJ1-4
cdr3_aa: CASSEQGVSPLHF; v_call: TRBV27; clone_size: -; j_call: TRBJ1-6
cdr3_aa: CASRSGGFYGYTF; v_call: TRBV12-3/TRBV12-4; clone_size: -; j_call: TRBJ1-2
cdr3_aa: CASGVGGTEAFF; v_call: TRBV6-2/TRBV6-3; clone_size: -; j_call: TRBJ1-1
cdr3_aa: CSARAGTSGSTGELFF; v_call: TRBV20-1; clone_size: few; j_call: TRBJ2-2
cdr3_aa: CASSPGSSLLREQYF; v_call: TRBV6-2/TRBV6-3; clone_size: few; j_call: TRBJ2-7
cdr3_aa: CASSSGRGGEQFF; v_call: TRBV7-2; clone_size: -; j_call: TRBJ2-1
cdr3_aa: CASVGEPYQETQYF; v_call: TRBV6-6; clone_size: many; j_call: TRBJ2-5
cdr3_aa: CSAPTPAQADTQYF; v_call: TRBV20-1; clone_size: few; j_call: TRBJ2-3